The sequence of this T cell receptor (beta chain) was determined in a study of blood T cell repertoires in COVID-19. Study overall: Acute and convalescent COVID-19 samples came from the United States, Italy and Spain. From T cells, B-cell-depleted T cells, or PBMCs came the material, which was cDNA or gDNA.

In Seattle, patients joined the study during active infection and were tracked longitudinally. Per the authors' pipeline: Scientists estimated how many nucleated cells there were by amplifying reference gene primers. Here immunoSEQ multiplex PCR was the method, and the copy in TCRdb shows in-frame clones only, minus some. From that table come the V and J calls and clone size; the DNA was used to work out D and trimming. The repertoire holds under 200,000 clones, about 90% seen once, with approximately 9.9% in the top ten. The V gene's germline CDR1 is SNHLY and CDR2 FYNNEI. Losses at the gene ends were 6 bases for V and 7 bases for J; bases not matched to a gene: 13. The CDR3 covers 16 residues.

The sequence derives from a woman in her sixties with COVID-19, enrolled during active disease. The chain has TRBV2 and TRBJ2-3, with 10 bases fitting TRBD2. The specimen was peripheral blood. Here the CDR3 reads CASRATSGIGKNTQYF. The CDR3 DNA reads TGTGCCAGCAGGGCAACTAGCGGGATTGGGAAGAATACGCAGTATTTT.